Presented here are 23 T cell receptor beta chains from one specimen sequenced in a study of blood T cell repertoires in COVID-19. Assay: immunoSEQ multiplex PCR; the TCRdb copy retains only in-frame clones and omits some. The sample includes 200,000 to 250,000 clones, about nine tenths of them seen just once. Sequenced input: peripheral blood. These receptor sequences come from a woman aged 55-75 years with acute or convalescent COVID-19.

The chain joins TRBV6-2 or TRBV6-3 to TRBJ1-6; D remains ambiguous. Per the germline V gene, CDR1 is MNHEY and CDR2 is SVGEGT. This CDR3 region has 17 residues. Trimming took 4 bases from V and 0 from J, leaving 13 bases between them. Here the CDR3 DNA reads TGTGCCAGCAGTTTGATATTAAGGAGCTCCTATAATTCACCCCTCCACTTT. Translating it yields CASSLILRSSYNSPLHF.

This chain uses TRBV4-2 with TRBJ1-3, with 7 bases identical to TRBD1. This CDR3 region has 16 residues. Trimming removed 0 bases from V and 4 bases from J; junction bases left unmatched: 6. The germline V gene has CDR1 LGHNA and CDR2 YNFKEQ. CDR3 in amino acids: CASSQDATGRGNTIYF. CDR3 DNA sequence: TGTGCCAGCAGCCAAGATGCGACAGGGAGGGGAAACACCATATATTTT.

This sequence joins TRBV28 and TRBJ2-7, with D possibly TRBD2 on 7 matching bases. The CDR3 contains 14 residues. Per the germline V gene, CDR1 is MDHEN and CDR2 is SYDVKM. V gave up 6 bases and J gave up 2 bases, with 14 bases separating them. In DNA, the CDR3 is TGTGCCAGCAGCCTCCGGGGGGCCGCCTACGAGCAGTACTTC. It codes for CASSLRGAAYEQYF.

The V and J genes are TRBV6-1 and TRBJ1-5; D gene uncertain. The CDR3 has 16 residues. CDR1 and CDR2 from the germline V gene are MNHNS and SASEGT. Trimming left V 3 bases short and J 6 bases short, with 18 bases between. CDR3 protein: CASSDLVRRERQPQHF. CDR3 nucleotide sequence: TGTGCCAGCAGTGATCTTGTGAGGAGGGAGCGTCAGCCCCAGCATTTT.

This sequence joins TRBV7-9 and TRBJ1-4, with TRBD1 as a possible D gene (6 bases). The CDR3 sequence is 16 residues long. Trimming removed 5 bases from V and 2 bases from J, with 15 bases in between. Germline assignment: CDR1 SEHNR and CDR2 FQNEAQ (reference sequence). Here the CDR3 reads CASSPQGTATNEKLFF. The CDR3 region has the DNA TGTGCCAGCAGCCCGCAGGGGACGGCGACTAATGAAAAACTGTTTTTT.

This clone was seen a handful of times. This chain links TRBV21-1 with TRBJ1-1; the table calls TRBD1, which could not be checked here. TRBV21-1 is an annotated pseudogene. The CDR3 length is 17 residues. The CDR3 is CASSKSNSPDSNTEAFF. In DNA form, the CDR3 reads TGTGCCAGCAGCAAATCAAACAGCCCGGATTCGAACACTGAAGCTTTCTTT.

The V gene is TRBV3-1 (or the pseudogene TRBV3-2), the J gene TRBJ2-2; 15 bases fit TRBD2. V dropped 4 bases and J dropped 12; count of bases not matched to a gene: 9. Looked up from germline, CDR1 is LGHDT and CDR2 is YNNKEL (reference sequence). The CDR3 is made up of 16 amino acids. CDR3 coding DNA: TGTGCCAGCAGCCCTAGGGGACTAGCGGGGGGACTTCAGCTGTTTTTT. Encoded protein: CASSPRGLAGGLQLFF.

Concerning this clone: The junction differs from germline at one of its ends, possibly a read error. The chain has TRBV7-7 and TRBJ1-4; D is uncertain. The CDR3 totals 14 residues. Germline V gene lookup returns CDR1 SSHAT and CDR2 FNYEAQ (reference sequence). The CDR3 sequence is CASSLNYQLEKLFF. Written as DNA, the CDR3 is TGTGCTAGCAGCTTAAATTATCAGTTGGAAAAACTGTTTTTT.

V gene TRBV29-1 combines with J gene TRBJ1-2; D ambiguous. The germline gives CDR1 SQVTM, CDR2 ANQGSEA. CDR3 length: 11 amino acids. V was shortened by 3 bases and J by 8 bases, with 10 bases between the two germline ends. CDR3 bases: TGCAGCGTTGATTCCCCTCAGGGCTACACCTTC. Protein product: CSVDSPQGYTF.

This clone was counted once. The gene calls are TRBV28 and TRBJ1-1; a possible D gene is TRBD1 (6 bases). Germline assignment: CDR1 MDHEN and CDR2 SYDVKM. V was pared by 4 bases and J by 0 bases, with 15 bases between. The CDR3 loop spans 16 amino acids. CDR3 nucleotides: TGTGCCAGCAGTTCCGCAGGGGCCCCCGTGAACACTGAAGCTTTCTTT. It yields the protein CASSSAGAPVNTEAFF.

The CDR3 region is CAWSAVQGQPQHF. Written as DNA, the CDR3 is TGTGCCTGGAGTGCTGTACAGGGTCAGCCCCAGCATTTT. The chain joins TRBV30 to TRBJ1-5; weak D call: TRBD1 (6 bases). Trimming stripped 1 base from V and 6 bases from J, with 10 bases between. The CDR3 contains 13 residues. Germline CDR1 GTSNPN, CDR2 SVGIG (reference sequence).

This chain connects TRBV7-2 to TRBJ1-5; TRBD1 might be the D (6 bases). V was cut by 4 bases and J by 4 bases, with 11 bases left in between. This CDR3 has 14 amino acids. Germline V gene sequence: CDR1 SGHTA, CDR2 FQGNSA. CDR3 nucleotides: TGTGCCAGCAGCTCAAGGACAGATAATCAGCCCCAGCATTTT. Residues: CASSSRTDNQPQHF.

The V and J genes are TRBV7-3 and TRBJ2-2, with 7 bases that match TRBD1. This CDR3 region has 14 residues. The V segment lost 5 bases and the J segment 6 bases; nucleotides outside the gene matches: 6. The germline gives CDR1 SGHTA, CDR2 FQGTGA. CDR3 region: CASSRQGVPGELFF. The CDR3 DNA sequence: TGTGCCAGCAGCCGTCAGGGGGTTCCCGGGGAGCTGTTTTTT.

The CDR3 DNA reads TGTGCCAGCAGCTTACTCTCTGGCGGGGGGTCCTACAATGAGCAGTTCTTC. Encoded protein: CASSLLSGGGSYNEQFF. This chain links TRBV11-2 with TRBJ2-1; the match to TRBD2 covers 8 bases. Germline CDR1 is SGHAT and CDR2 is FQNNGV. V lost 2 bases, J lost 1 base, and 7 bases stayed unmatched. The CDR3 contains 17 residues.

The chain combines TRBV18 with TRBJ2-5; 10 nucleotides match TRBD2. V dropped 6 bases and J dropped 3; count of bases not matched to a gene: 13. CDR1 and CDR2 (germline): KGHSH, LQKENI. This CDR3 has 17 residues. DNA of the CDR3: TGTGCCAGCTCGCGCTCGTCTAGCGGGAGAGGGGAAGAGACCCAGTACTTC. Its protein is CASSRSSSGRGEETQYF.

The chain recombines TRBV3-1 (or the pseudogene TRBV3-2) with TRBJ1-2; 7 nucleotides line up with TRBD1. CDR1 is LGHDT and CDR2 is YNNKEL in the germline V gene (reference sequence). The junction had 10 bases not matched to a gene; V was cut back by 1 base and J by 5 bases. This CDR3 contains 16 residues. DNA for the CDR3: TGTGCCAGCAGCCAAGCAGGGACAGTCTTGATTTATGGCTACACCTTC. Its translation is CASSQAGTVLIYGYTF.

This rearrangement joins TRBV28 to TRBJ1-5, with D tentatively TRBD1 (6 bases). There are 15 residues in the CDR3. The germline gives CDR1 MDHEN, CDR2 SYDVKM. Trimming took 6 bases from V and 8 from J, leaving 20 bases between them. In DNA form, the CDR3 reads TGTGCCAGCAGGCTTGACAGGCCAGTTTTGGAGCCCCAGCATTTT. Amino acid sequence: CASRLDRPVLEPQHF.

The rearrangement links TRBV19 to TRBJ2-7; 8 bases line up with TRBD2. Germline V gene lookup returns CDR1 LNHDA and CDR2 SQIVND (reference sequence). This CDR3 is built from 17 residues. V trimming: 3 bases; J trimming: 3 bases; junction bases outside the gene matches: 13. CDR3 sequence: CASSISTSGNQFYEQYF. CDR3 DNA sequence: TGTGCCAGTAGTATTTCTACTAGCGGTAACCAATTCTACGAGCAGTACTTC.

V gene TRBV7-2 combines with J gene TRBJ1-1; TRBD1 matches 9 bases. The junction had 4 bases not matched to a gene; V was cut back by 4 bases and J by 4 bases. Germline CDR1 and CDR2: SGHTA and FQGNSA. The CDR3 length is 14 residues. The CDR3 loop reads CASSYRQGGTEAFF. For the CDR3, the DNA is TGTGCCAGCAGCTACAGACAGGGGGGCACTGAAGCTTTCTTT.

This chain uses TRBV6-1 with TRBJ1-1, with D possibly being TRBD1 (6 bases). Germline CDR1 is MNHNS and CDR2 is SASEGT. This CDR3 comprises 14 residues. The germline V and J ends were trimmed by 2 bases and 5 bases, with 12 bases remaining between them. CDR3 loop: CASSEPGDRTEAFF. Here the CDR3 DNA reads TGTGCCAGCAGTGAACCAGGGGATCGGACTGAAGCTTTCTTT.

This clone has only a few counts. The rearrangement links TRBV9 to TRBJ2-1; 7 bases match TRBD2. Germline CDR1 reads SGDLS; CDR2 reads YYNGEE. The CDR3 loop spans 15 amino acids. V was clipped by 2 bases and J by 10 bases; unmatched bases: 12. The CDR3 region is CASSVVASTSIEQFF. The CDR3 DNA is TGTGCCAGCAGCGTTGTTGCCTCGACTAGCATCGAGCAGTTCTTC. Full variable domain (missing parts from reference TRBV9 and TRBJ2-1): DSGVTQTPKHLITATGQRVTLRCSPRSGDLSVYWYQQSLDQGLQFLIQYYNGEERAKGNILERFSAQQFPDLHSELNLSSLELGDSALYFCASSVVASTSIEQFFGPGTRLTVL.

DNA of the CDR3: TGTGCCAGCAGTAGGACAGGAACTAGCACAGATACGCAGTATTTT. Its protein is CASSRTGTSTDTQYF. V usage is TRBV2 and J usage is TRBJ2-3; 7 positions match TRBD1. The V gene end was trimmed by 5 bases and the J gene end by 0 bases; junction bases not matched to a gene: 5. This CDR3 is 15 amino acids long. CDR1 is SNHLY, CDR2 FYNNEI, per germline.

The CDR3 DNA reads TGTGCCAGTAGTGTCACAGGGTCGAACACTGAAGCTTTCTTT. Translation: CASSVTGSNTEAFF. This chain uses TRBV19 with TRBJ1-1, with TRBD1 as a possible D gene (6 bases). The CDR3 is 14 amino acids. V was trimmed by 5 bases and J by 1 base, leaving 11 bases between them. Germline CDR1 reads LNHDA; CDR2 reads SQIVND (reference sequence). Complete variable domain (other parts from reference TRBV19 and TRBJ1-1): DGGITQSPKYLFRKEGQNVTLSCEQNLNHDAMYWYRQDPGQGLRLIYYSQIVNDFQKGDIAEGYSVSREKKESFPLTVTSAQKNPTAFYLCASSVTGSNTEAFFGQGTRLTVV.